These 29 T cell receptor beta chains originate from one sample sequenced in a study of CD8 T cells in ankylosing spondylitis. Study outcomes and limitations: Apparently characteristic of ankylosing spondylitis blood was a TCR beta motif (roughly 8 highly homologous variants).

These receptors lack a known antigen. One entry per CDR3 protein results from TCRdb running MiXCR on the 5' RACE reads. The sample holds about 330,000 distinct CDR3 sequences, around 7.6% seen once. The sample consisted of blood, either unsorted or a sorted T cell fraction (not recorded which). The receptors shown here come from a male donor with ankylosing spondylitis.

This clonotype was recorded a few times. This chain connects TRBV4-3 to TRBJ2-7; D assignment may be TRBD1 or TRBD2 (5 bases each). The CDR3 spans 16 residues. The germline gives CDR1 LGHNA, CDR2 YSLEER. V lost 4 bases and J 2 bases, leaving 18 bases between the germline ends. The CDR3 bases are TGCGCCAGCAGCCCTTATACAGGTCGAGGGGCCTACGAGCAGTACTTC. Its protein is CASSPYTGRGAYEQYF.

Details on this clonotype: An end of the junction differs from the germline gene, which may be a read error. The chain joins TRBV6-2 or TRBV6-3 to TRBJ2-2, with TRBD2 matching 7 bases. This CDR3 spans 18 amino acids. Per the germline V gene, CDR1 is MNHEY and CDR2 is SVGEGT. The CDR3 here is CASSYVGRGESNTEELFF. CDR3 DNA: TGTGCCAGCAGTTACGTGGGGAGGGGAGAATCGAACACCGAGGAGCTGTTTTTT.

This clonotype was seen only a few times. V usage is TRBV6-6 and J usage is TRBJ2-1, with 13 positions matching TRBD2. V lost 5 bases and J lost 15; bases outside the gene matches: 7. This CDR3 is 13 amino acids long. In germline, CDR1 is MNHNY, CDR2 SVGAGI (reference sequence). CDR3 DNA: TGTGCCAGCAGTAATGGACTAGCGGGAGCGGTGTTCTTC. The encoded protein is CASSNGLAGAVFF.

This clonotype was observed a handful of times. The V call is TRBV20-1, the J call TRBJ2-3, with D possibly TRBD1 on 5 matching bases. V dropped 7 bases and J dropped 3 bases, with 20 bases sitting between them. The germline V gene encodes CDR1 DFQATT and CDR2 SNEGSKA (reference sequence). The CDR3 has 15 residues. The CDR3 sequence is CSVDHGHLRTDTQYF. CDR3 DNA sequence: TGCAGTGTTGACCACGGACACTTGCGAACAGATACGCAGTATTTT.

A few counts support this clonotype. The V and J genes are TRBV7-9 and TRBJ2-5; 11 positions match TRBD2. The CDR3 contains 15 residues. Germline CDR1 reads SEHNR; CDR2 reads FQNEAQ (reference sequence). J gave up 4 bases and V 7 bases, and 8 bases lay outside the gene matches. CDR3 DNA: TGTGCCAGCACCCCCACCGGGACTAGCGGAGAGACCCAGTACTTC. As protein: CASTPTGTSGETQYF.

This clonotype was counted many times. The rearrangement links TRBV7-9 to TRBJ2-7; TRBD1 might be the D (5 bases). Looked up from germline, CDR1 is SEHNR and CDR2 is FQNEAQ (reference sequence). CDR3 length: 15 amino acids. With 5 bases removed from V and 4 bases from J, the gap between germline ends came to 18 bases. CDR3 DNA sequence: TGTGCCAGCAGCACTCTCGGTGCCAGGGCGTACGAGCAGTACTTC. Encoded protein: CASSTLGARAYEQYF. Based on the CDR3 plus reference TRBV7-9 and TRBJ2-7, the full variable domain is DTGVSQNPRHKITKRGQNVTFRCDPISEHNRLYWYRQTLGQGPEFLTYFQNEAQLEKSRLLSDRFSAERPKGSFSTLEIQRTEQGDSAMYLCASSTLGARAYEQYFGPGTRLTVT.

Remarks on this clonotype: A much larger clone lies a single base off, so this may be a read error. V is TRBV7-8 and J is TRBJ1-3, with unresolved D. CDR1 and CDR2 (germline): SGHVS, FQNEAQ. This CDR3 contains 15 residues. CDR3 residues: CASSEGAFSGNTLYF. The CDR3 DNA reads TGTGCCAGCAGCGAAGGAGCTTTCTCTGGAAACACCTTATATTTT.

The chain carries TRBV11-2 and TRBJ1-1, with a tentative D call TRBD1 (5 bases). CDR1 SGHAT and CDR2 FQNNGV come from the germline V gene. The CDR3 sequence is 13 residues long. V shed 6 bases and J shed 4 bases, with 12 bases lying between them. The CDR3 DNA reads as TGTGCCAGCAGAGCCGGAGGGGTCACTGAAGCTTTCTTT. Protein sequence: CASRAGGVTEAFF.

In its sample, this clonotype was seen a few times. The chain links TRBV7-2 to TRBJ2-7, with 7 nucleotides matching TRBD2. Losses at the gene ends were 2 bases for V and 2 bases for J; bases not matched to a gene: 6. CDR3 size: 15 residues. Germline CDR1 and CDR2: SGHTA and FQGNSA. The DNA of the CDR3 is TGTGCCAGCAGCTTACCGGGGGGAGGGCCCTACGAGCAGTACTTC. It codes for CASSLPGGGPYEQYF.

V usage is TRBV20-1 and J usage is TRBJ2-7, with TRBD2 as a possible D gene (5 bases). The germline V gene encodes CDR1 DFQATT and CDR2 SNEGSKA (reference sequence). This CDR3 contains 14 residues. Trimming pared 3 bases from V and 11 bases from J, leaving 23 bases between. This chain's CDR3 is CSAREARDIPIEYF. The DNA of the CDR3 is TGCAGTGCTAGGGAGGCGAGGGATATCCCCATTGAGTACTTC.

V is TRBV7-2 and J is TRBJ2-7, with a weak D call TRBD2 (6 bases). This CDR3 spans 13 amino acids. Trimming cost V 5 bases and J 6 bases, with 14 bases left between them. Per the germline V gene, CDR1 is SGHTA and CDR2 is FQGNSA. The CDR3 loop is CASSLLRLGEQYF. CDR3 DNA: TGTGCCAGCAGCCTACTAAGACTAGGCGAGCAGTACTTC.

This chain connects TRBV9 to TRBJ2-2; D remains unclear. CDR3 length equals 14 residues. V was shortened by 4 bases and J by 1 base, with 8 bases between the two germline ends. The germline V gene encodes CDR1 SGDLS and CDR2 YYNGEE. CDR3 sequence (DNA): TGTGCCAGCAGCCCACCGGAGAACACCGGGGAGCTGTTTTTT. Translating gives CASSPPENTGELFF.

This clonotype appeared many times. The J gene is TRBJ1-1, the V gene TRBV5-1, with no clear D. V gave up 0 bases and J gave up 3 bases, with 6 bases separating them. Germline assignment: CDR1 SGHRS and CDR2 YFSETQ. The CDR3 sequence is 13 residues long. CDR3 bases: TGCGCCAGCAGCTTGGAGTCGGACACTGAAGCTTTCTTT. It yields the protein CASSLESDTEAFF.

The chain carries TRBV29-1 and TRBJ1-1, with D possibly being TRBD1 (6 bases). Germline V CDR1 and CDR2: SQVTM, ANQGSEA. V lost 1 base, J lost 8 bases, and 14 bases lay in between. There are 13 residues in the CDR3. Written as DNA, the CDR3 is TGCAGCGTTGAAGCTTCACAGGGCGGGGAAGCTTTCTTT. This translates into CSVEASQGGEAFF.

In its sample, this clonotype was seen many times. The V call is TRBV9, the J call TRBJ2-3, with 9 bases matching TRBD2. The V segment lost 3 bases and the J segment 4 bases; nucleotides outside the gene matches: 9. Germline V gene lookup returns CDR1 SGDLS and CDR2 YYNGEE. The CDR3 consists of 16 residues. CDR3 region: CASSGGSGSYADTQYF. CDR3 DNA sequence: TGTGCCAGCAGCGGGGGTAGCGGGAGTTACGCAGATACGCAGTATTTT.

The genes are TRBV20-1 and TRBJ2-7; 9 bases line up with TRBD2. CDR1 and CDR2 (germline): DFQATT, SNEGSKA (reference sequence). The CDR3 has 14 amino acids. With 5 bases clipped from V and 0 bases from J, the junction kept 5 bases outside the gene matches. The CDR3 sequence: CSALTSGYSYEQYF. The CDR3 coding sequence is TGCAGTGCTCTAACTAGCGGGTACTCCTACGAGCAGTACTTC.

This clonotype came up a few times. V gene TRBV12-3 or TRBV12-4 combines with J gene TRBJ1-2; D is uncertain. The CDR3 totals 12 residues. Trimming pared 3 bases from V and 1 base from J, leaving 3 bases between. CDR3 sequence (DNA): TGTGCCAGCAGTTTTAATAACTATGGCTACACCTTC. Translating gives CASSFNNYGYTF.

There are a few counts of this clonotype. The CDR3 nucleotides read TGTGCCAGCAGCAGAGGGTGGTTGGATGAGCAGTTCTTC. Amino acid sequence: CASSRGWLDEQFF. The V gene is TRBV9, the J gene TRBJ2-1, with D tentatively TRBD2 (5 bases). This CDR3 contains 13 residues. The V gene's germline CDR1 is SGDLS and CDR2 YYNGEE. Trimming cost V 4 bases and J 8 bases, with 13 bases left between them. Full variable domain (remainder filled in from reference TRBV9 and TRBJ2-1): DSGVTQTPKHLITATGQRVTLRCSPRSGDLSVYWYQQSLDQGLQFLIQYYNGEERAKGNILERFSAQQFPDLHSELNLSSLELGDSALYFCASSRGWLDEQFFGPGTRLTVL.

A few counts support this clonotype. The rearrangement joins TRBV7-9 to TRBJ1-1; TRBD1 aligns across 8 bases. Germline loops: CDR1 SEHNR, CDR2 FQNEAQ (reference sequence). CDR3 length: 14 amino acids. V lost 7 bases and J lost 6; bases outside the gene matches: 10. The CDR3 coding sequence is TGTGCCAGCACACGGACAGGGATCGGCTCTGAAGCTTTCTTT. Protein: CASTRTGIGSEAFF.

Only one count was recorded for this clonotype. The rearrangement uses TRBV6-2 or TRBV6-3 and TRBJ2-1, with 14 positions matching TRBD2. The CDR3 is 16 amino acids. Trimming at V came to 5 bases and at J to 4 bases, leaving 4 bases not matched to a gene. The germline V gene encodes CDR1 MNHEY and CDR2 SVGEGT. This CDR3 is CASSGGTSGGYNEQFF. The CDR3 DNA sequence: TGTGCCAGCAGTGGCGGGACTAGCGGGGGTTACAATGAGCAGTTCTTC.

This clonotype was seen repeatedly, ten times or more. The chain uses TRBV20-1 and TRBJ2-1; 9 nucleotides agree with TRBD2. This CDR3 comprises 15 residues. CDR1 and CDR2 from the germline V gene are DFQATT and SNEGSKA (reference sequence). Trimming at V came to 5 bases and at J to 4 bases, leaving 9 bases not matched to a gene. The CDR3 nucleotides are TGCAGTGCTTACGCGACTAGCGGAGGGTACAATGAGCAGTTCTTC. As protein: CSAYATSGGYNEQFF.

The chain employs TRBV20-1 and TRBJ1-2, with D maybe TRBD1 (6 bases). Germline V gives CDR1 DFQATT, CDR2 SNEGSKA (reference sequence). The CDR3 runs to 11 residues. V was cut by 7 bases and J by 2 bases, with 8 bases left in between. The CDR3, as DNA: TGCAGTGTTACAGGGAACTATGGCTACACCTTC. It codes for CSVTGNYGYTF.

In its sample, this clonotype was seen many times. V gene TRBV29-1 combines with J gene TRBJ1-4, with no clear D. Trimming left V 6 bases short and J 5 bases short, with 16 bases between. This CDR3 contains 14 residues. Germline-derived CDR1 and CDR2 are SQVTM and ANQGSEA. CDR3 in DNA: TGCAGCGTAGATAAGGGTAACGGCAATGAAAAACTGTTTTTT. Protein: CSVDKGNGNEKLFF.

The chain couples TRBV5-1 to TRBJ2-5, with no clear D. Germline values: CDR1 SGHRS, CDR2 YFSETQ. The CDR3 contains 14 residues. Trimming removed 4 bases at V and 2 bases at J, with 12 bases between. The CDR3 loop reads CASSPTQAQETQYF. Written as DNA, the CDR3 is TGCGCCAGCAGCCCTACCCAGGCTCAAGAGACCCAGTACTTC.

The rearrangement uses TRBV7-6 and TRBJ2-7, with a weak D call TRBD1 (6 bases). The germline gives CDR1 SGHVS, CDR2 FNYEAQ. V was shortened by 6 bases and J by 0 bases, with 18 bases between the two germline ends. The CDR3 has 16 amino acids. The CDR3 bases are TGTGCCAGCAGACCAGGGGCTAGCTTGAGCTCCTACGAGCAGTACTTC. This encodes CASRPGASLSSYEQYF. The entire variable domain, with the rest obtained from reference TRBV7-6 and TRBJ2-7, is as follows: GAGVSQSPRYKVTKRGQDVALRCDPISGHVSLYWYRQALGQGPEFLTYFNYEAQQDKSGLPNDRFSAERPEGSISTLTIQRTEQRDSAMYRCASRPGASLSSYEQYFGPGTRLTVT.

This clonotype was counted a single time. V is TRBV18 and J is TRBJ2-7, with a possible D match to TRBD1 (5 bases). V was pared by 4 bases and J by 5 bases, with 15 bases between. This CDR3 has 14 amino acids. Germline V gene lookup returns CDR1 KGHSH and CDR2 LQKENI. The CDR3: CASSRGAGQNEQYF. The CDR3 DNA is TGTGCCAGCTCACGAGGAGCAGGGCAGAACGAGCAGTACTTC.

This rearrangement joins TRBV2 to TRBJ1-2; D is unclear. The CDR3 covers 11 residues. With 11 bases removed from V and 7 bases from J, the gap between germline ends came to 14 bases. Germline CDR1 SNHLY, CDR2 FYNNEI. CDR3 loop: CALPQLAGYTF. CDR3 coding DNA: TGTGCCCTTCCTCAGCTGGCTGGCTACACCTTC.

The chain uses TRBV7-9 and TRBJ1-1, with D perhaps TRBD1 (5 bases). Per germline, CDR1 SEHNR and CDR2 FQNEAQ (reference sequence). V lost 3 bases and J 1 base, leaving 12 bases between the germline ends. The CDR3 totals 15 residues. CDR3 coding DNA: TGTGCCAGCAGCTTTACCGCGGGGCCGAACACTGAAGCTTTCTTT. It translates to CASSFTAGPNTEAFF.

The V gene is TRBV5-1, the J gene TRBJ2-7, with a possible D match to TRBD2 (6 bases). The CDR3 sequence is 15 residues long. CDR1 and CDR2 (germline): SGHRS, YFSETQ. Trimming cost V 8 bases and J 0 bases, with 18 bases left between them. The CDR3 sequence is CASSTERVGSYEQYF. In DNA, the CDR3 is TGCGCCAGTTCTACCGAGCGGGTGGGCTCCTACGAGCAGTACTTC.